This TCR beta chain was found in a study of long-term antiretroviral therapy in people with HIV. Study findings and constraints: Repertoires looked antigen-experienced, with only a slight naive shift after ART. Clones showing expansion before ART dominated the repertoire at all time points. In the period from the mid-2000s to the late 2010s, blood was collected, possibly under older ART regimens.

The CDR3 is 16 amino acids. V was pared by 0 bases and J by 5 bases, with 16 bases between. Germline lookup yields CDR1 MGHRA and CDR2 YSYEKL. Points on this clone: Antigen: not known.

Samples were assayed with immunoSEQ v3.0 at survey level. The data were produced by immunoSEQ multiplex PCR, yet TCRdb's version contains in-frame clones alone and is incomplete. The sample has 20,000 to 30,000 clones, approximately 90% seen once. This sequence joins TRBV4-1 and TRBJ2-5, with D possibly being TRBD2 (6 bases). The sequence derives from a man in his forties with HIV. The sample was unsorted PBMCs, taken just over 2.6 years after starting antiretroviral therapy. The CDR3 loop is CASSQDEAGRQETQYF. CDR3 nucleotide sequence: TGCGCCAGCAGCCAAGATGAAGCGGGCAGACAGGAGACCCAGTACTTC.